This note documents a single TCR beta chain sequence. This entry comes from a study of T cell changes during pregnancy in multiple sclerosis. The CDR3 contains 11 residues. From germline, CDR1 is SQVTM and CDR2 ANQGSEA. V lost 7 bases and J lost 4, with 9 bases in between. Produced via immunoSEQ multiplex PCR; TCRdb's table is partial and in-frame only. The table records about 57,000 clones, approximately 90% of them present only once. The chain carries TRBV29-1 and TRBJ2-3; TRBD2 is a possible D gene (5 bases). Sample: CD4+ T cells from peripheral blood mononuclear cells, taken in the second trimester of pregnancy. This TCR was sampled from a female donor with multiple sclerosis, enrolled in a pregnancy study. The CDR3 sequence: CSGTLSDTQYF. DNA for the CDR3: TGCAGCGGGACTCTCTCAGATACGCAGTATTTT.